The sequence of this TCR beta chain was determined in a study of shared clonotypes between healthy human individuals. Healthy adults negative for HIV, lacking recent acute infections or vaccinations, served as donors. Remarks on this clone: Its antigen is not known.

Profiled with immunoSEQ multiplex PCR; TCRdb holds only in-frame clones, not every one. The repertoire holds roughly 2.6 million clones, with around 94% as singletons. Study outcomes and limitations: Generally, naive subsets came out with larger estimated richness than memory subsets.

Trimming cost V 6 bases and J 1 base, with 8 bases left between them. The CDR3 contains 13 residues. Germline values: CDR1 MNHNS, CDR2 SASEGT. The receptor was derived from a man younger than 30 in good health. The sequenced sample was naive CD4+ T cells sorted from blood. Noted subset: CD45RA+ positively selected. The chain recombines TRBV6-1 with TRBJ2-3; the D is unclear. DNA for the CDR3: TGTGCCAGCAGCCACACGGGCACAGATACGCAGTATTTT. It is translated as CASSHTGTDTQYF.